The 8 T cell receptor beta chains listed next were all sequenced from one sample in a study of early T cells in non-severe SARS-CoV-2 infection (dated by TCRdb to the early 2020s). Receptors were amplified or captured by 5' RACE. Sequencing was carried out with a NextSeq 500. TCRdb ran its own pipeline on the public reads, namely fastp trimming at Q25 and MiXCR clone calling, and kept in-frame beta chains. Entries are consolidated by CDR3 protein sequence, retaining the most common genes and DNA. This sample gives about 100,000 distinct CDR3 sequences in total; around 14% of them show up just once. Around 2.4% of the sample lies in the top ten. The sample was whole blood. These receptors were obtained from an adult who was a healthcare worker with PCR-confirmed SARS-CoV-2 infection or an uninfected control (not recorded which).

This clonotype was recorded at least ten times. The chain links TRBV6-1 to TRBJ2-1, with a tentative D call TRBD1 (6 bases). Germline CDR1 reads MNHNS; CDR2 reads SASEGT. V lost 4 bases to trimming and J lost 5 bases, with 21 bases between them. The CDR3 consists of 17 residues. Written as DNA, the CDR3 is TGTGCCAGCAGTGGGATTTTAGGCAGGGGAAGGGACAATGAGCAGTTCTTC. It is translated as CASSGILGRGRDNEQFF.

The rearrangement uses TRBV11-2 and TRBJ2-7; 10 nucleotides match TRBD1. The CDR3 consists of 15 residues. Trimming removed 5 bases from V and 2 bases from J; junction bases left unmatched: 6. Germline V gene lookup returns CDR1 SGHAT and CDR2 FQNNGV. The CDR3 nucleotides read TGTGCCAGCAGCACTTCCGGGACAGGGGCCTACGAGCAGTACTTC. Translation: CASSTSGTGAYEQYF.

In this sample, this clonotype turned up many times. The rearrangement uses TRBV28 and TRBJ1-2; 7 bases fit TRBD1. This CDR3 comprises 14 residues. V shed 4 bases, J shed 5 bases, and the junction held 7 bases outside the gene matches. From germline, CDR1 is MDHEN and CDR2 SYDVKM. The CDR3 bases are TGTGCCAGCAGTTATCAGGACAGGTCTTATGGCTACACCTTC. It codes for CASSYQDRSYGYTF.

In this sample, this clonotype turned up a few times. J is TRBJ2-1 and V is TRBV2; perhaps TRBD2 as D (6 bases). Trimming pared 4 bases from V and 8 bases from J, leaving 18 bases between. The CDR3 runs to 15 residues. Germline assignment: CDR1 SNHLY and CDR2 FYNNEI. The CDR3 DNA reads TGTGCCAGCAGTGTGGGTACTAGCTCTATAGATGAGCAGTTCTTC. Translated: CASSVGTSSIDEQFF. The whole variable domain, filled in from reference TRBV2 and TRBJ2-1, reads EPEVTQTPSHQVTQMGQEVILRCVPISNHLYFYWYRQILGQKVEFLVSFYNNEISEKSEIFDDQFSVERPDGSNFTLKIRSTKLEDSAMYFCASSVGTSSIDEQFFGPGTRLTVL.

The chain is built from TRBV28 and TRBJ2-1; D is ambiguous. V shed 8 bases and J shed 9 bases, with 14 bases lying between them. CDR1 and CDR2 from the germline V gene are MDHEN and SYDVKM. The CDR3 is made up of 12 amino acids. CDR3 nucleotide sequence: TGTGCCAGCTCCAGTTTCGGTCGTGAGCAGTTCTTC. Its protein product is CASSSFGREQFF.

A remark on this clonotype: This may arise from a read error, as a much more abundant clone is one base away. Here the CDR3 reads CASRQGAINEQYF. CDR3 in DNA: TGTGCCAGCCGCCAGGGGGCGATCAACGAGCAGTACTTC. V gene TRBV11-2 combines with J gene TRBJ2-7; TRBD1 aligns across 8 bases. Trimming cost V 8 bases and J 5 bases; bases outside gene matches: 8. Germline V lookup: CDR1 SGHAT, CDR2 FQNNGV. This CDR3 comprises 13 residues. Full variable domain (remainder filled in from reference TRBV11-2 and TRBJ2-7): EAGVAQSPRYKIIEKRQSVAFWCNPISGHATLYWYQQILGQGPKLLIQFQNNGVVDDSQLPKDRFSAERLKGVDSTLKIQPAKLEDSAVYLCASRQGAINEQYFGPGTRLTVT.

This clonotype was detected only a few times. The V and J genes are TRBV5-6 and TRBJ1-6; TRBD1 matches 7 bases. After removal of 4 bases from V and 7 bases from J, the junction contained 5 bases not matched to a gene. Germline loops: CDR1 SGHDT, CDR2 YYEEEE. This CDR3 spans 14 amino acids. The CDR3 protein is CASSRRGQNSPLHF. The CDR3 DNA follows: TGTGCCAGCAGCAGAAGGGGGCAGAATTCACCCCTCCACTTT.

This chain joins TRBV5-1 and TRBJ2-5, with D tentatively TRBD1 or TRBD2 (6 bases each). V dropped 4 bases and J dropped 1 base, with 17 bases sitting between them. CDR1 and CDR2 from the germline V gene are SGHRS and YFSETQ. The CDR3 runs to 16 residues. The CDR3 is CASSSGSTGGQETQYF. The DNA of the CDR3 is TGCGCCAGCAGCAGCGGGTCGACAGGTGGCCAAGAGACCCAGTACTTC. The full variable domain, with the rest looked up from reference TRBV5-1 and TRBJ2-5, is KAGVTQTPRYLIKTRGQQVTLSCSPISGHRSVSWYQQTPGQGLQFLFEYFSETQRNKGNFPGRFSGRQFSNSRSEMNVSTLELGDSALYLCASSSGSTGGQETQYFGPGTRLLVL.